The rows below give T cell receptor beta chains drawn from one sample of a study of PD-1 blockade in classical Hodgkin lymphoma. Libraries were prepared by immunoSEQ multiplex PCR; TCRdb keeps only in-frame clonotypes and omits some of them. The sample includes around 25,000 clones, 94% of them seen just once. Sequencing was carried out using peripheral blood mononuclear cells (PBMCs). Receptors were obtained from a human donor with classical Hodgkin lymphoma. Each CDR3 is given with its conserved first and last residue. A D gene is named only where the DNA matches it firmly. Size values are once, few and many counts, or a class for expanded clones, and some rows have none.

D gene: .
V gene: TRBV28
J gene: TRBJ1-6
clone size: .
CDR3 DNA: TGTGCCAGCAGTTCTCTGTTAGGCCGAAATTCACCCCTCCACTTT
CDR3 protein: CASSSLLGRNSPLHF

D gene: .
V gene: TRBV11-2
J gene: TRBJ2-3
clone size: .
CDR3 DNA: TGTGCCAGCAGCCCCTGGACTAGCACAGATACGCAGTATTTT
CDR3 protein: CASSPWTSTDTQYF

D gene: TRBD1
V gene: TRBV5-6
J gene: TRBJ1-1
clone size: .
CDR3 DNA: TGTGCCAGCAGCTTGGACAGGGGGAACACTGAAGCTTTCTTT
CDR3 protein: CASSLDRGNTEAFF

D gene: .
V gene: TRBV28
J gene: TRBJ2-7
clone size: .
CDR3 DNA: TGTGCCAGCAGTTCCCCCTGGACGGGCTCCTACGAGCAGTACTTC
CDR3 protein: CASSSPWTGSYEQYF

D gene: TRBD2
V gene: TRBV7-2
J gene: TRBJ2-7
clone size: .
CDR3 DNA: TGTGCCAGCAGCTTAGGACTAGCGGGAGGCTACGAGCAGTACTTC
CDR3 protein: CASSLGLAGGYEQYF

D gene: .
V gene: TRBV7-9
J gene: TRBJ1-1
clone size: .
CDR3 DNA: TGTGCCAGCAGCCCGGATACGGACACTGAAGCTTTCTTT
CDR3 protein: CASSPDTDTEAFF

D gene: .
V gene: TRBV6-6
J gene: TRBJ1-4
clone size: .
CDR3 DNA: TGTGCCAGCAGTTATTCGACTTATTATGAAAAACTGTTTTTT
CDR3 protein: CASSYSTYYEKLFF

D gene: TRBD2
V gene: TRBV2
J gene: TRBJ2-3
clone size: .
CDR3 DNA: TGTGCCAGCAGGACTAGCGGGAGAACAGATACGCAGTATTTT
CDR3 protein: CASRTSGRTDTQYF

D gene: TRBD2
V gene: TRBV11-3
J gene: TRBJ2-1
clone size: .
CDR3 DNA: TGTGCCAGCAGCAGAGGGGCCCCCCAGCGGGGAGCTCCTTACAATGAGCAGTTCTTC
CDR3 protein: CASSRGAPQRGAPYNEQFF

D gene: TRBD1
V gene: TRBV10-3
J gene: TRBJ1-4
clone size: .
CDR3 DNA: TGTGCCATCAGCAGGACAGGGATGAGTGAAAAACTGTTTTTT
CDR3 protein: CAISRTGMSEKLFF

D gene: TRBD1
V gene: TRBV15
J gene: TRBJ1-1
clone size: .
CDR3 DNA: TGTGCCACCCAGCCGGGACAGTCTCCGGAAGCTTTCTTT
CDR3 protein: CATQPGQSPEAFF

D gene: .
V gene: TRBV7-9
J gene: TRBJ2-3
clone size: .
CDR3 DNA: TGTGCCAGCAGCGAATGGCGGGGAGATACGCAGTATTTT
CDR3 protein: CASSEWRGDTQYF

D gene: TRBD1
V gene: TRBV28
J gene: TRBJ1-2
clone size: .
CDR3 DNA: TGTGCCAGCAGTTCACAGGGGATCTATGGCTACACCTTC
CDR3 protein: CASSSQGIYGYTF

D gene: .
V gene: TRBV28
J gene: TRBJ2-3
clone size: once
CDR3 DNA: TGTGCCAGCAGCTCTCGAGCGGGTACGCAGTATTTT
CDR3 protein: CASSSRAGTQYF

D gene: TRBD1
V gene: TRBV7-2
J gene: TRBJ1-3
clone size: .
CDR3 DNA: TGTGCCAGCAGCACTCCGGGACAGGGGATTGGAAACACCATATATTTT
CDR3 protein: CASSTPGQGIGNTIYF

D gene: .
V gene: TRBV2
J gene: TRBJ2-3
clone size: .
CDR3 DNA: TGTGCCAGCAGTAGAGAACGGGATACGCAGTATTTT
CDR3 protein: CASSRERDTQYF

D gene: .
V gene: TRBV11-2
J gene: TRBJ2-1
clone size: .
CDR3 DNA: TGTGCCAGCAGGAACAATTGGCAATCCACAGGGCGTGGGTACAATGAGCAGTTCTTC
CDR3 protein: CASRNNWQSTGRGYNEQFF

D gene: .
V gene: TRBV11-3
J gene: TRBJ1-4
clone size: .
CDR3 DNA: TGTGCCAGCAGCTTCTGGGACGGGGCAACTAATGAAAAACTGTTTTTT
CDR3 protein: CASSFWDGATNEKLFF

D gene: .
V gene: TRBV11-2
J gene: TRBJ2-6
clone size: .
CDR3 DNA: TGTGCCAGCAGCTCCGGGGGCAGCTCTGGGGCCAACGTCCTGACTTTC
CDR3 protein: CASSSGGSSGANVLTF

D gene: TRBD1
V gene: TRBV5-5
J gene: TRBJ2-5
clone size: .
CDR3 DNA: TGTGCCAGCAGCTTGGAAACAGGGGCGGGCAGGGAGACCCAGTACTTC
CDR3 protein: CASSLETGAGRETQYF